This T cell receptor beta chain was sequenced for a study of tumour-infiltrating T cells in Burkitt lymphoma. Study summary: Productive clonality predicted overall and progression-free survival.

This clone has just one count. Some clones are missing from TCRdb's copy, which holds only in-frame ones; the method was immunoSEQ multiplex PCR. The data hold 14,000 or so clones, with around 30% observed a single time. CDR1 is MGHRA, CDR2 YSYEKL, per germline. V shed 0 bases and J shed 5 bases, with 15 bases lying between them. This CDR3 is built from 16 residues. The rearrangement joins TRBV4-1 to TRBJ2-3, with D hard to call. Material: tumor tissue. This clonotype was obtained from a human donor with diffuse large B-cell lymphoma. The CDR3 here is CASSQERSATGDTQYF. The DNA for the CDR3 is TGCGCCAGCAGCCAAGAGAGGAGCGCGACGGGAGATACGCAGTATTTT.